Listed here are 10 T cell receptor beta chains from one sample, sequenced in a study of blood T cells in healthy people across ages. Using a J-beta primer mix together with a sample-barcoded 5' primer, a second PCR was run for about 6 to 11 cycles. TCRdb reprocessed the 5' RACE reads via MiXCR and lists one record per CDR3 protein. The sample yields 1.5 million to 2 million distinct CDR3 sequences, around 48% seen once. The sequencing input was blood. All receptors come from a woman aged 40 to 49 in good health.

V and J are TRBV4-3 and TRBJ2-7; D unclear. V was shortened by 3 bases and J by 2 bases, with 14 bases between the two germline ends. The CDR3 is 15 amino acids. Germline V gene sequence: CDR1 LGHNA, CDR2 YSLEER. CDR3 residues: CASSQDLDGAYEQYF. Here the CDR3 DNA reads TGCGCCAGCAGCCAGGACCTTGACGGAGCCTACGAGCAGTACTTC.

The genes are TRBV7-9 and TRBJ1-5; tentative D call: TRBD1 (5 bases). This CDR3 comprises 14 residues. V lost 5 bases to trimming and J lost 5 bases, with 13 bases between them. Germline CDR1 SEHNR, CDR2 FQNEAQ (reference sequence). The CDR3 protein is CASSPGGADQPQHF. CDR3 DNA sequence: TGTGCCAGCAGCCCTGGTGGGGCTGATCAGCCCCAGCATTTT.

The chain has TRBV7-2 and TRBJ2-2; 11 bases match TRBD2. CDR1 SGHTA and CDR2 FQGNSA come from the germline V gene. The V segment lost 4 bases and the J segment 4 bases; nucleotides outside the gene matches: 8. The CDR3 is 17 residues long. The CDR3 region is CASSSYSGGAVTGELFF. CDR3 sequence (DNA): TGTGCCAGCAGCTCTTATAGCGGGGGGGCCGTCACCGGGGAGCTGTTTTTT.

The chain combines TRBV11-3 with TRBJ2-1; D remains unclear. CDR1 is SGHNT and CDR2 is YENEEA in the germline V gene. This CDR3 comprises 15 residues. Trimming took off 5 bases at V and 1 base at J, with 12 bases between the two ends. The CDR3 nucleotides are TGTGCCAGCAGCCCACAGCATACTTCCTACAATGAGCAGTTCTTC. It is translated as CASSPQHTSYNEQFF.

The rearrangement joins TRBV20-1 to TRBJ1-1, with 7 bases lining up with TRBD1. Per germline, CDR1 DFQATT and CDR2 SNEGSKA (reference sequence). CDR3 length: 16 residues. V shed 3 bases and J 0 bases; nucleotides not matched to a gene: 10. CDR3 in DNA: TGCAGTGCTAGTCCGAGTGAGGGGGCTGTGAACACTGAAGCTTTCTTT. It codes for CSASPSEGAVNTEAFF.

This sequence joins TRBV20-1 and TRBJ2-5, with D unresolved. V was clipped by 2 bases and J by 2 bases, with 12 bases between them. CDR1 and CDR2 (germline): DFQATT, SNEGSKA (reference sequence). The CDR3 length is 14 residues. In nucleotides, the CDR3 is TGCAGTGCTAGACCACGCCGGGTACAAGAGACCCAGTACTTC. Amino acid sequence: CSARPRRVQETQYF.

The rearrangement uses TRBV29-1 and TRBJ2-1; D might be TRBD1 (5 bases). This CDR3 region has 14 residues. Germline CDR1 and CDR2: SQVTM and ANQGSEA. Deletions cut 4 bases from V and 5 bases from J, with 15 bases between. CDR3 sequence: CSVGHRLKDNEQFF. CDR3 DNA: TGCAGCGTTGGCCACAGGTTAAAGGACAATGAGCAGTTCTTC.

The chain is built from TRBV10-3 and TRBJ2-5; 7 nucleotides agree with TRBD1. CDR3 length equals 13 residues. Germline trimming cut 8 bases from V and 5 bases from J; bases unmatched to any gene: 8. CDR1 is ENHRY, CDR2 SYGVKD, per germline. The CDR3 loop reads CAIRDSLEETQYF. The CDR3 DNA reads TGTGCCATCCGGGACAGCTTAGAGGAGACCCAGTACTTC.

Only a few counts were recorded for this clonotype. The CDR3 nucleotides are TGCAGTGCTCGCTTGATTAACTATGGCTACACCTTC. The encoded protein is CSARLINYGYTF. The V gene is TRBV20-1, the J gene TRBJ1-2; D not certain. Trimming removed 5 bases at V and 1 base at J, with 8 bases between. From germline, CDR1 is DFQATT and CDR2 SNEGSKA (reference sequence). This CDR3 has 12 residues.

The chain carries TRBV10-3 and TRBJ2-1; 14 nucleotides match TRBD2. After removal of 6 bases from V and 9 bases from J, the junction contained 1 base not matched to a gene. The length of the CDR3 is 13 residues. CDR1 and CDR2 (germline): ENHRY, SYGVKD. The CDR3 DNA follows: TGTGCCATCAGCGGACTAGCGGGGGGTGAGCAGTTCTTC. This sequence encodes CAISGLAGGEQFF.